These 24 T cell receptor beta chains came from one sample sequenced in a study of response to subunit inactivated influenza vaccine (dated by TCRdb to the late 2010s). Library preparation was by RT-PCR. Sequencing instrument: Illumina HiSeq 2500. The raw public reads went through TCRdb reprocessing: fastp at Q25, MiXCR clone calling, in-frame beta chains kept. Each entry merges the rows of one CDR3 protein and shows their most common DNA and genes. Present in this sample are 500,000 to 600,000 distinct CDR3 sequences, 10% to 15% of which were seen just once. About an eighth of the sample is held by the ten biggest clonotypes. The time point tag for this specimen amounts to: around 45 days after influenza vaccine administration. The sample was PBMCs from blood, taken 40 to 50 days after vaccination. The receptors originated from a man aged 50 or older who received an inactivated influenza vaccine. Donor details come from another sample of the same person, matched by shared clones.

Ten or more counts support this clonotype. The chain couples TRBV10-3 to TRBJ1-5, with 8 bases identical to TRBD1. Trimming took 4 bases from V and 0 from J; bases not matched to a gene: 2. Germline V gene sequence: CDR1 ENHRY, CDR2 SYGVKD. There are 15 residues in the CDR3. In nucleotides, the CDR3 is TGTGCCATCAGTGGGACAGGGCATAGCAATCAGCCCCAGCATTTT. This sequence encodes CAISGTGHSNQPQHF.

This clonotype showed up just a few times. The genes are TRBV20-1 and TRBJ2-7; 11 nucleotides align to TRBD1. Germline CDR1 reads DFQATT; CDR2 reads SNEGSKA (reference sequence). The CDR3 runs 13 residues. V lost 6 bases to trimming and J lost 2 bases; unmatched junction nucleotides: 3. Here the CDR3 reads CSAGQGATYEQYF. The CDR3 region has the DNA TGCAGTGCAGGACAGGGGGCGACCTACGAGCAGTACTTC.

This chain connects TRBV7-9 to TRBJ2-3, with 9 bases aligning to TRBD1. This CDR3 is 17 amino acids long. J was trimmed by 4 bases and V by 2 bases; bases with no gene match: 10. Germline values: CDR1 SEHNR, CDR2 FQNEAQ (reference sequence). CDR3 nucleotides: TGTGCCAGCAGCTTACCCGCTTCGGGACAGGGCCCAGATACGCAGTATTTT. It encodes CASSLPASGQGPDTQYF.

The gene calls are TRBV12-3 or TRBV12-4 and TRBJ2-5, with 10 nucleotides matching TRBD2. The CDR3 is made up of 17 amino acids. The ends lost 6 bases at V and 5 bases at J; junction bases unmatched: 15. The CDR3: CASRPRGASGSRETQYF. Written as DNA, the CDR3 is TGTGCCAGCAGACCTAGGGGGGCTAGCGGGAGTCGGGAGACCCAGTACTTC.

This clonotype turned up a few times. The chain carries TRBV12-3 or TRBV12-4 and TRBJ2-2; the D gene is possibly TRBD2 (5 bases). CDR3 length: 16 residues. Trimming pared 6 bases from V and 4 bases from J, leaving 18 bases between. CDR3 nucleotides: TGTGCCAGCAGGAACCGGAGAGGGTATGGCACCGGGGAGCTGTTTTTT. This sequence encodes CASRNRRGYGTGELFF.

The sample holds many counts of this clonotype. The CDR3 protein is CASSQSPGRTDTQYF. CDR3 nucleotides: TGCGCCAGCAGCCAGAGCCCGGGCCGCACAGATACGCAGTATTTT. V gene TRBV4-3 combines with J gene TRBJ2-3, with D uncertain. The V end was cut by 3 bases, the J end by 1 base, with 11 bases between. The germline V gene encodes CDR1 LGHNA and CDR2 YSLEER. This CDR3 has 15 amino acids.

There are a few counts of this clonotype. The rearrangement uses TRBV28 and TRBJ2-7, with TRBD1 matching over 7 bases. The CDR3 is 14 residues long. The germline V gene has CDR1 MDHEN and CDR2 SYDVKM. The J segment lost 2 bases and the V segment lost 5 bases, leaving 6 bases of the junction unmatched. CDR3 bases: TGTGCCAGCAGTCCCCTAGGACAGGCCTACGAGCAGTACTTC. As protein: CASSPLGQAYEQYF.

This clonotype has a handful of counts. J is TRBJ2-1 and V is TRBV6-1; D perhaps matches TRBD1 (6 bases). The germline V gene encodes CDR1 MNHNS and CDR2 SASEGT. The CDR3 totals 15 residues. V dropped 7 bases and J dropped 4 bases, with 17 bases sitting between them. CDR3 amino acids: CASTLLRTAYNEQFF. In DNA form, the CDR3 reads TGTGCCAGCACCTTATTACGGACAGCTTACAATGAGCAGTTCTTC.

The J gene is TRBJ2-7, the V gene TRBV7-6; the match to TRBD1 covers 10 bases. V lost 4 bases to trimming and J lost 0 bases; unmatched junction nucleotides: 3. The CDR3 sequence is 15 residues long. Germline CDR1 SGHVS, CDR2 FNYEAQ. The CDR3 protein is CASSWDRGTSYEQYF. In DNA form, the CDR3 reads TGTGCCAGCAGCTGGGACAGGGGAACCTCCTACGAGCAGTACTTC.

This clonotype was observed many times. The CDR3 bases are TGCGCCAGCAGCTCCCGGACGACGAGCTGGGGGGCCAACGTCCTGACTTTC. It encodes CASSSRTTSWGANVLTF. The chain has TRBV5-1 and TRBJ2-6, with D uncertain. V was pared by 3 bases and J by 4 bases, with 17 bases between. Germline CDR1 reads SGHRS; CDR2 reads YFSETQ. This CDR3 is built from 17 residues. The variable domain in full, completed from reference TRBV5-1 and TRBJ2-6, reads KAGVTQTPRYLIKTRGQQVTLSCSPISGHRSVSWYQQTPGQGLQFLFEYFSETQRNKGNFPGRFSGRQFSNSRSEMNVSTLELGDSALYLCASSSRTTSWGANVLTFGAGSRLTVL.

The CDR3 coding sequence is TGTGCCAGCAGTGTGGTAGCCGGCTACAATGAGCAGTTCTTC. This sequence encodes CASSVVAGYNEQFF. The V call is TRBV2, the J call TRBJ2-1; no clear D. Germline CDR1 SNHLY, CDR2 FYNNEI. The CDR3 length is 14 residues. The germline V and J ends were trimmed by 4 bases and 3 bases, with 10 bases remaining between them.

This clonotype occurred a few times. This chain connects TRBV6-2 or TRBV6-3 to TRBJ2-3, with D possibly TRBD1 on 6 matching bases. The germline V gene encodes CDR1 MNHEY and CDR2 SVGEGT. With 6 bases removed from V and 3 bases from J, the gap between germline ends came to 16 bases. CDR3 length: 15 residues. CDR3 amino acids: CASSNDRSRTDTQYF. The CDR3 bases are TGTGCCAGCAGCAACGACAGGTCACGAACAGATACGCAGTATTTT.

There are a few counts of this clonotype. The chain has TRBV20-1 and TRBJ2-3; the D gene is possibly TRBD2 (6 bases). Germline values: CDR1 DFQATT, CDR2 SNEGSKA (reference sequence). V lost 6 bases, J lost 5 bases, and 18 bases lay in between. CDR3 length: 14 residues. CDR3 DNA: TGCAGTGCCCCGGTGGCGGGATTGAGAGATACGCAGTATTTT. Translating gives CSAPVAGLRDTQYF.

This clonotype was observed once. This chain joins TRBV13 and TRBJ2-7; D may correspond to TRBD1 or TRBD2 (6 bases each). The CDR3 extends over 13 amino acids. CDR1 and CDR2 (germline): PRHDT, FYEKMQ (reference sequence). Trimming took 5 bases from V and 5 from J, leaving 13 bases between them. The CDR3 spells CASSPGGVDEQYF. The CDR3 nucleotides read TGTGCCAGCAGCCCCGGGGGCGTAGACGAGCAGTACTTC.

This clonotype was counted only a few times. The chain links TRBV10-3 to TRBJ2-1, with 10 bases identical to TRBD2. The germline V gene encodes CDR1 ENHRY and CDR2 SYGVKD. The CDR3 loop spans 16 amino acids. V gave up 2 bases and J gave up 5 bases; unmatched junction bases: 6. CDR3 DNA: TGTGCCATCAGTGAGGCGCGGAGCGGGAGGGACAATGAGCAGTTCTTC. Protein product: CAISEARSGRDNEQFF.

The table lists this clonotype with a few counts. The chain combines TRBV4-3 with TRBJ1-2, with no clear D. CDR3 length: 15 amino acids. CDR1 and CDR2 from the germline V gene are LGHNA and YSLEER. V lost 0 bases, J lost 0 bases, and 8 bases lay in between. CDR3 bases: TGCGCCAGCAGCCAAGATACAGTCCCTAACTATGGCTACACCTTC. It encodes CASSQDTVPNYGYTF.

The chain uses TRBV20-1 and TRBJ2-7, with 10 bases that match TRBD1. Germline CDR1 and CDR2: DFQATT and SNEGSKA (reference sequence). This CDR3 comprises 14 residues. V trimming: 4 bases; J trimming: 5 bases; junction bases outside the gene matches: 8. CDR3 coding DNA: TGCAGTGCTATCTTCCGGGACAGGGGTCACGAGCAGTACTTC. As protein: CSAIFRDRGHEQYF.

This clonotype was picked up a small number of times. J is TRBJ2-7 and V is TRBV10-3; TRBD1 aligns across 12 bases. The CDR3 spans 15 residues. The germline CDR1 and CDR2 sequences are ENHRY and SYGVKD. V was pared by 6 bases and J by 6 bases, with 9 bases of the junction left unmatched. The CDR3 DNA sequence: TGTGCCATCAGACCCCCGGGACAGGGGGCATTCGAGCAGTACTTC. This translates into CAIRPPGQGAFEQYF.

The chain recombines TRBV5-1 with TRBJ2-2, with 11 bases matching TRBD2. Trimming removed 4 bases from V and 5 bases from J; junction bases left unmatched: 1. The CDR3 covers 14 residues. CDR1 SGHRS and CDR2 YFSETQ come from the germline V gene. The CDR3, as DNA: TGCGCCAGCAGCCGGACTAGCGGGACCGGGGAGCTGTTTTTT. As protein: CASSRTSGTGELFF.

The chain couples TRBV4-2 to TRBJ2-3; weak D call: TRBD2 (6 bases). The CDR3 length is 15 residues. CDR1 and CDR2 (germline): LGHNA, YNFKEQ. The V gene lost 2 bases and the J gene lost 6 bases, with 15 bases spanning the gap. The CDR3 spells CASSQLGTGDDTQYF. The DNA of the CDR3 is TGTGCCAGCAGCCAATTAGGGACGGGGGACGATACGCAGTATTTT.

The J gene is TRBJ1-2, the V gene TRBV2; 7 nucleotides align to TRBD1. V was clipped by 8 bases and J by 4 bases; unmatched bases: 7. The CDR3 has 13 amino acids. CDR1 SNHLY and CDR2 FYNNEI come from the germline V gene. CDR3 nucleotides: TGTGCCAGCGCTAGGCAGGGGGGCTATGGCTACACCTTC. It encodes CASARQGGYGYTF.

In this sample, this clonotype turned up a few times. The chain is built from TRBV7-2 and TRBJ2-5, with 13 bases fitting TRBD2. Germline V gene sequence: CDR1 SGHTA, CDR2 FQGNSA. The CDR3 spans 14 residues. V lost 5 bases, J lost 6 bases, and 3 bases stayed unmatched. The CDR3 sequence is CASSRLAGGKTQYF. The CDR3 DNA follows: TGTGCCAGCAGCCGACTAGCGGGGGGAAAGACCCAGTACTTC.

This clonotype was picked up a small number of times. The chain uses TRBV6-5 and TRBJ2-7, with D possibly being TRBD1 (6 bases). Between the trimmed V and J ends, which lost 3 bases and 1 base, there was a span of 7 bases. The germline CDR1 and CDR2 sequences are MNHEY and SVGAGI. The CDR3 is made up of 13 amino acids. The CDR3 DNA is TGTGCCAGCAGTTATGGACAGTCCTACGAGCAGTACTTC. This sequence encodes CASSYGQSYEQYF.

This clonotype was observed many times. The CDR3 protein is CASSQTGGGEQYF. The CDR3 DNA sequence: TGTGCCAGCAGTCAGACAGGGGGCGGGGAGCAGTACTTC. The J gene is TRBJ2-7, the V gene TRBV12-3 or TRBV12-4; 10 bases agree with TRBD1. The trim removed 5 bases at V and 7 bases at J, leaving 5 bases unmatched. The CDR3 length is 13 residues.